The 32 T cell receptor beta chains listed next were all sequenced from one sample in a study of cytomegalovirus exposure and HLA in healthy donors. The study ran its PCR with 60 Vbeta and 13 Jbeta primers. The method was immunoSEQ multiplex PCR; TCRdb's version includes in-frame clones alone and lacks a portion of them. The data contain around 100,000 clones, about four fifths of them seen just once; the ten biggest clones take up 22%. Input material: PBMCs. The receptors come from a man in his thirties or forties in good health and CMV-seropositive.

This chain joins TRBV10-3 and TRBJ1-2; no clear D. This CDR3 is 13 amino acids long. Germline V CDR1 and CDR2: ENHRY, SYGVKD. V was shortened by 7 bases and J by 0 bases, with 9 bases between the two germline ends. CDR3 nucleotide sequence: TGTGCCATCAACCAGGCAACTAACTATGGCTACACCTTC. It is translated as CAINQATNYGYTF.

The chain's CDR3 is CASSYPKLAGPTGELFF. The CDR3 DNA reads as TGTGCCAGCAGCTACCCAAAGCTAGCGGGACCGACCGGGGAGCTGTTTTTT. V and J are TRBV7-6 and TRBJ2-2, with TRBD2 identical over 9 bases. This CDR3 contains 17 residues. Trimming took 4 bases from V and 5 from J; bases not matched to a gene: 11. CDR1 and CDR2 from the germline V gene are SGHVS and FNYEAQ.

The chain is built from TRBV28 and TRBJ1-1, with 8 positions matching TRBD1. Per germline, CDR1 MDHEN and CDR2 SYDVKM. Trimming at V came to 5 bases and at J to 3 bases, leaving 8 bases not matched to a gene. This CDR3 region has 15 residues. This CDR3 is CASSTQGASDTEAFF. CDR3 in DNA: TGTGCCAGCAGTACTCAGGGGGCGTCGGACACTGAAGCTTTCTTT. Drawing the rest from reference TRBV28 and TRBJ1-1, the complete variable domain is DVKVTQSSRYLVKRTGEKVFLECVQDMDHENMFWYRQDPGLGLRLIYFSYDVKMKEKGDIPEGYSVSREKKERFSLILESASTNQTSMYLCASSTQGASDTEAFFGQGTRLTVV.

The chain is built from TRBV29-1 and TRBJ1-2; 10 bases are a match to TRBD1. CDR3 length: 11 amino acids. Germline trimming cut 7 bases from V and 8 bases from J; bases unmatched to any gene: 4. The V gene's germline CDR1 is SQVTM and CDR2 ANQGSEA. The CDR3 DNA sequence: TGCAGCGCCCGGACAGGGGGGGGCTACACCTTC. Amino acid sequence: CSARTGGGYTF.

The chain links TRBV7-3 to TRBJ2-5; D perhaps matches TRBD1 (5 bases). This CDR3 is 13 amino acids long. Germline CDR1 SGHTA, CDR2 FQGTGA. The V end lost 4 bases, the J end lost 0 bases, and 6 bases lay between the germline ends. CDR3 nucleotides: TGTGCCAGCAGCTCGACAGACCAAGAGACCCAGTACTTC. It encodes CASSSTDQETQYF.

The genes are TRBV5-8 and TRBJ1-1, with 7 bases that match TRBD1. This CDR3 has 16 amino acids. CDR1 SGHTS and CDR2 YDEGEE come from the germline V gene. Trimming at V came to 2 bases and at J to 0 bases, leaving 7 bases not matched to a gene. The CDR3 loop is CASSLGTDFMNTEAFF. Written as DNA, the CDR3 is TGTGCCAGCAGCTTAGGGACAGACTTTATGAACACTGAAGCTTTCTTT.

V and J are TRBV6-1 and TRBJ1-1, with 9 bases fitting TRBD1. This CDR3 has 15 amino acids. Germline V gives CDR1 MNHNS, CDR2 SASEGT. V was pared by 2 bases and J by 6 bases, with 7 bases of the junction left unmatched. The CDR3 DNA reads TGTGCCAGCAGTGAACGGGACAGGGCGGCGCCTGAAGCTTTCTTT. Translation gives CASSERDRAAPEAFF.

V and J are TRBV2 and TRBJ2-5; 9 bases are shared with TRBD2. Germline CDR1 is SNHLY and CDR2 is FYNNEI. Unmatched junction bases numbered 13, after V lost 9 bases and J lost 5 bases. This CDR3 has 15 amino acids. The DNA of the CDR3 is TGTGCCAGGTCCCCCTCTAGCGGGAATTTTGAGACCCAGTACTTC. Protein product: CARSPSSGNFETQYF.

In this sample, this clone turned up a few times. The chain combines TRBV7-9 with TRBJ1-5; D remains ambiguous. The CDR3 has 12 amino acids. Trimming removed 4 bases at V and 7 bases at J, with 8 bases between. Germline loops: CDR1 SEHNR, CDR2 FQNEAQ (reference sequence). The CDR3 DNA follows: TGTGCCAGCAGCTCCTACGGGCAGCCCCAGCATTTT. This sequence encodes CASSSYGQPQHF.

The rearrangement uses TRBV6-1 and TRBJ2-3; TRBD1 is a possible D gene (7 bases). V shed 0 bases and J shed 5 bases, with 15 bases lying between them. This CDR3 comprises 16 residues. From germline, CDR1 is MNHNS and CDR2 SASEGT. The CDR3 DNA reads TGTGCCAGCAGTGAAGCCCTGGCAGGGGGGAGAGATACGCAGTATTTT. It encodes CASSEALAGGRDTQYF.

V is TRBV7-2 and J is TRBJ2-5; D remains ambiguous. Trimming left V 5 bases short and J 5 bases short, with 12 bases between. This CDR3 has 13 residues. Germline assignment: CDR1 SGHTA and CDR2 FQGNSA. The CDR3 coding sequence is TGTGCCAGCAGCACCCGTCACGGGGAGACCCAGTACTTC. It specifies CASSTRHGETQYF.

The chain recombines TRBV19 with TRBJ1-1; 8 nucleotides match TRBD1. The CDR3 is 14 residues long. Germline V gene data show CDR1 as LNHDA and CDR2 as SQIVND (reference sequence). With 5 bases clipped from V and 4 bases from J, the junction kept 6 bases outside the gene matches. This CDR3 is CASSAGTGSTEAFF. The CDR3 nucleotides are TGTGCCAGTAGTGCGGGGACAGGAAGCACTGAAGCTTTCTTT.

This chain connects TRBV5-1 to TRBJ2-7, with TRBD2 matching 7 bases. The CDR3 loop spans 16 amino acids. Trimming took 3 bases from V and 7 from J; bases not matched to a gene: 16. Germline V gene data show CDR1 as SGHRS and CDR2 as YFSETQ. CDR3 bases: TGCGCCAGCAGCTCACAGCCGGGGGGAGTCAACCTTGAGCAGTACTTC. Encoded protein: CASSSQPGGVNLEQYF.

J is TRBJ1-4 and V is TRBV4-2, with 9 bases identical to TRBD1. From germline, CDR1 is LGHNA and CDR2 YNFKEQ. Trimming took 1 base from V and 5 from J; bases not matched to a gene: 5. This CDR3 contains 16 residues. The CDR3 loop is CASSQGGQGLNEKLFF. The CDR3 DNA is TGTGCCAGCAGCCAAGGGGGACAGGGACTCAATGAAAAACTGTTTTTT.

This sequence joins TRBV30 and TRBJ1-5; TRBD1 matches at 9 bases. Looked up from germline, CDR1 is GTSNPN and CDR2 is SVGIG (reference sequence). The CDR3 length is 14 residues. Trimming at V came to 5 bases and at J to 4 bases, leaving 6 bases not matched to a gene. The CDR3 DNA sequence: TGTGCCTGGGGACTTGGACAGGGGAATCAGCCCCAGCATTTT. This codes for CAWGLGQGNQPQHF.

The V and J genes are TRBV5-1 and TRBJ2-1; 16 bases agree with TRBD2. Germline CDR1 and CDR2: SGHRS and YFSETQ. J lost 4 bases, V lost 3 bases, and 4 bases had no gene match. CDR3 length: 17 amino acids. In DNA, the CDR3 is TGCGCCAGCAGCTGGGGACTAGCGGGGGGGACTTACAATGAGCAGTTCTTC. This translates into CASSWGLAGGTYNEQFF. The full variable domain, rest sourced from reference TRBV5-1 and TRBJ2-1, is KAGVTQTPRYLIKTRGQQVTLSCSPISGHRSVSWYQQTPGQGLQFLFEYFSETQRNKGNFPGRFSGRQFSNSRSEMNVSTLELGDSALYLCASSWGLAGGTYNEQFFGPGTRLTVL.

Only a few counts were recorded for this clone. The chain employs TRBV10-2 and TRBJ2-7, with 10 bases matching TRBD2. V lost 7 bases to trimming and J lost 2 bases; unmatched junction nucleotides: 5. Germline CDR1 and CDR2: WSHSY and SAAADI. The CDR3 is made up of 14 amino acids. The CDR3 DNA reads as TGCGCCAGCACTCCTAGCGGGGGCCCCTACGAGCAGTACTTC. This sequence encodes CASTPSGGPYEQYF.

The rearrangement links TRBV30 to TRBJ2-2; 12 nucleotides match TRBD2. The CDR3 contains 19 residues. V trimming: 6 bases; J trimming: 4 bases; junction bases outside the gene matches: 18. Looked up from germline, CDR1 is GTSNPN and CDR2 is SVGIG (reference sequence). The CDR3 sequence: CACARRLAGGPSGTGELFF. CDR3 nucleotides: TGTGCCTGCGCCCGCCGGCTAGCGGGAGGGCCCTCGGGCACCGGGGAGCTGTTTTTT.

This rearrangement joins TRBV11-3 to TRBJ2-1, with D perhaps matching TRBD1 (5 bases). CDR1 is SGHNT, CDR2 YENEEA, per germline. This CDR3 has 16 residues. Trimming took 5 bases from V and 0 from J, leaving 14 bases between them. CDR3 residues: CASSPRAALSYNEQFF. In DNA form, the CDR3 reads TGTGCCAGCAGCCCCAGGGCGGCGCTCTCCTACAATGAGCAGTTCTTC.

CDR3 sequence: CASSLGTVSYEQYF. The CDR3 DNA is TGCGCCAGCAGCTTAGGGACAGTCTCCTACGAGCAGTACTTC. The chain combines TRBV5-1 with TRBJ2-7, with TRBD1 matching over 7 bases. V shed 2 bases and J 0 bases; nucleotides not matched to a gene: 2. This CDR3 spans 14 amino acids. The V gene's germline CDR1 is SGHRS and CDR2 YFSETQ. The full variable domain, with the rest looked up from reference TRBV5-1 and TRBJ2-7, is KAGVTQTPRYLIKTRGQQVTLSCSPISGHRSVSWYQQTPGQGLQFLFEYFSETQRNKGNFPGRFSGRQFSNSRSEMNVSTLELGDSALYLCASSLGTVSYEQYFGPGTRLTVT.

The chain joins TRBV21-1 to TRBJ1-2; TRBD1 is the table's D call, not checked against the DNA. TRBV21-1 is labeled a pseudogene. The CDR3 totals 16 residues. CDR3 sequence: CASITRQGTGGSGYTF. The CDR3 region has the DNA TGTGCCAGCATCACGCGACAGGGGACAGGGGGTTCTGGCTACACCTTC.

The rearrangement joins TRBV23-1 to TRBJ1-6; D remains ambiguous. TRBV23-1 is an ORF; its function is uncertain. This CDR3 is 15 amino acids long. The V and J ends lost 2 bases and 14 bases respectively, with 19 bases between them. The CDR3: CASSQIPRKKRSLHF. The CDR3 DNA reads TGCGCCAGCAGTCAAATACCCAGGAAAAAAAGGTCCCTCCACTTT.

This chain links TRBV18 with TRBJ1-4; weak D call: TRBD1 (5 bases). The CDR3 length is 15 residues. V dropped 0 bases and J dropped 8 bases, with 13 bases sitting between them. Germline-derived CDR1 and CDR2 are KGHSH and LQKENI. DNA of the CDR3: TGTGCCAGCTCACCACCATCAGGGATCGACGAAAAACTGTTTTTT. As protein: CASSPPSGIDEKLFF. Full variable domain (missing parts from reference TRBV18 and TRBJ1-4): NAGVMQNPRHLVRRRGQEARLRCSPMKGHSHVYWYRQLPEEGLKFMVYLQKENIIDESGMPKERFSAEFPKEGPSILRIQQVVRGDSAAYFCASSPPSGIDEKLFFGSGTQLSVL.

V usage is TRBV4-1 and J usage is TRBJ2-2, with TRBD2 matching 9 bases. Germline CDR1 reads MGHRA; CDR2 reads YSYEKL. The V segment lost 4 bases and the J segment 6 bases; nucleotides outside the gene matches: 9. The CDR3 is 16 residues long. CDR3 DNA: TGCGCCAGCAGCCCACCTAGCGGGGTCGTTGCCGGGGAGCTGTTTTTT. The encoded protein is CASSPPSGVVAGELFF.

The genes are TRBV28 and TRBJ2-3; possible D gene TRBD2, 7 bases. The V gene lost 6 bases and the J gene lost 3 bases, with 16 bases spanning the gap. The CDR3 is 15 amino acids. Germline CDR1 and CDR2: MDHEN and SYDVKM. CDR3 sequence (DNA): TGTGCCAGCAGCGTAAGGGGGGGAGGGACAGATACGCAGTATTTT. Protein: CASSVRGGGTDTQYF.

The chain couples TRBV4-2 to TRBJ2-3, with a tentative D call TRBD2 (7 bases). With 1 base removed from V and 8 bases from J, the gap between germline ends came to 19 bases. This CDR3 comprises 16 residues. Germline CDR1 reads LGHNA; CDR2 reads YNFKEQ. In nucleotides, the CDR3 is TGTGCCAGCAGCCAAGCTAGGGGGGGGCCGGGAGCTACGCAGTATTTT. This translates into CASSQARGGPGATQYF.

This chain connects TRBV27 to TRBJ2-2, with D possibly matching TRBD1 (6 bases). Trimming cost V 5 bases and J 5 bases, with 9 bases left between them. CDR1 and CDR2 (germline): MNHEY, SMNVEV (reference sequence). The CDR3 loop spans 13 amino acids. The DNA for the CDR3 is TGTGCCAGCAGTGGAACAGGGACCGGGGAGCTGTTTTTT. Its protein product is CASSGTGTGELFF.

V and J are TRBV9 and TRBJ2-1; 9 positions agree with TRBD1. The germline CDR1 and CDR2 sequences are SGDLS and YYNGEE. The CDR3 extends over 13 amino acids. Trimming at V came to 7 bases and at J to 7 bases, leaving 6 bases not matched to a gene. This CDR3 is CASGTGPPNEQFF. CDR3 coding DNA: TGTGCCAGCGGGACAGGGCCTCCGAATGAGCAGTTCTTC.

This clone came up once. The chain is built from TRBV9 and TRBJ2-5; D is uncertain. Trimming pared 4 bases from V and 5 bases from J, leaving 21 bases between. The CDR3 extends over 16 amino acids. Germline V lookup: CDR1 SGDLS, CDR2 YYNGEE. The CDR3: CASSPPAQFGIETQYF. Written as DNA, the CDR3 is TGTGCCAGCAGCCCGCCCGCACAGTTTGGTATCGAGACCCAGTACTTC.

A word on this clone: At one end, the junction sequence differs from germline, possibly due to a read error. The chain combines TRBV6-5 with TRBJ1-2, with a possible D match to TRBD1 (6 bases). Germline-derived CDR1 and CDR2 are MNHEY and SVGAGI. The length of the CDR3 is 16 residues. CDR3 coding DNA: TGTGCCAACAGTTACAACAGGGCTAAGGGGAGTTATGGCTACACCTTC. It yields the protein CANSYNRAKGSYGYTF.

The V gene is TRBV5-1, the J gene TRBJ2-2; TRBD1 might be the D (6 bases). V was clipped by 0 bases and J by 3 bases, with 6 bases between them. The germline CDR1 and CDR2 sequences are SGHRS and YFSETQ. The CDR3 spans 14 residues. This CDR3 is CASSLGTDTGELFF. The DNA of the CDR3 is TGCGCCAGCAGCTTGGGGACAGACACCGGGGAGCTGTTTTTT.

The chain joins TRBV5-1 to TRBJ2-1; D is uncertain. The CDR3 is 12 residues long. CDR1 is SGHRS and CDR2 is YFSETQ in the germline V gene. V dropped 4 bases and J dropped 6 bases, with 8 bases sitting between them. CDR3 region: CASSPYSNEQFF. The CDR3 nucleotides read TGCGCCAGCAGCCCGTATAGCAATGAGCAGTTCTTC.